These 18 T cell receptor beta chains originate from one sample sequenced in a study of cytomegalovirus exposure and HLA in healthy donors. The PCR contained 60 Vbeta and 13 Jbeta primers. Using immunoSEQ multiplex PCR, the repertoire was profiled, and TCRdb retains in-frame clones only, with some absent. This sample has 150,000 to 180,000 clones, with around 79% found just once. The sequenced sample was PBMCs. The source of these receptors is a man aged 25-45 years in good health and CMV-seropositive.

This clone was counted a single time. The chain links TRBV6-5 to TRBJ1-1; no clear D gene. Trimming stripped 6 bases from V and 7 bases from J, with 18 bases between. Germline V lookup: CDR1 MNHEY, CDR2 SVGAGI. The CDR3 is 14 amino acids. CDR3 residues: CASSPVSVKNEAFF. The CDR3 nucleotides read TGTGCCAGCAGCCCCGTATCGGTAAAGAATGAAGCTTTCTTT.

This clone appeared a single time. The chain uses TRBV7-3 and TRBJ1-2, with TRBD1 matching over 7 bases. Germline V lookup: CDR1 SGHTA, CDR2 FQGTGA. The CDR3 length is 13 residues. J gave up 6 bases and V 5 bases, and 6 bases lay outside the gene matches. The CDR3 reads CASSPDRVNGYTF. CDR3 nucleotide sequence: TGTGCCAGCAGCCCCGACAGGGTAAATGGCTACACCTTC.

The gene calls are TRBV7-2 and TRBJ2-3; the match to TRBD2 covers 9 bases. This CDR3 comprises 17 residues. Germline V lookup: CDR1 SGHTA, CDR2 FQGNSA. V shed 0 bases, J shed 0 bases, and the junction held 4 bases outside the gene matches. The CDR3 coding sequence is TGTGCCAGCAGCTTAGCGCGCCTAGCGGGGAGCACAGATACGCAGTATTTT. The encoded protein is CASSLARLAGSTDTQYF. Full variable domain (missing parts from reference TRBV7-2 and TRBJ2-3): GAGVSQSPSNKVTEKGKDVELRCDPISGHTALYWYRQSLGQGLEFLIYFQGNSAPDKSGLPSDRFSAERTGGSVSTLTIQRTQQEDSAVYLCASSLARLAGSTDTQYFGPGTRLTVL.

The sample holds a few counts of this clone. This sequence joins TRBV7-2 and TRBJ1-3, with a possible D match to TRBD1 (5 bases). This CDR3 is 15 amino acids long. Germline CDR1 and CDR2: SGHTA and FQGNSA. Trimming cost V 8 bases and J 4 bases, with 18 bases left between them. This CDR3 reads CASRPQGGSGNTIYF. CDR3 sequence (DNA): TGTGCCAGCCGACCCCAGGGAGGCTCGGGAAACACCATATATTTT.

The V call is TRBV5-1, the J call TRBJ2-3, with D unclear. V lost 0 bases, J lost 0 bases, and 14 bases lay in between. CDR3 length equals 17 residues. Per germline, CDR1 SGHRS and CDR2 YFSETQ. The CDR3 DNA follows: TGCGCCAGCAGCTTGGGTTTGGCCAGTGCTAGCACAGATACGCAGTATTTT. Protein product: CASSLGLASASTDTQYF.

As DNA, the CDR3 is TGTGCCATCAGGGAAATAACAGGGATCGGTTCACCCCTCCACTTT. Translation: CAIREITGIGSPLHF. V is TRBV10-3 and J is TRBJ1-6; possible D gene TRBD1, 6 bases. This CDR3 spans 15 amino acids. Germline V gene sequence: CDR1 ENHRY, CDR2 SYGVKD. V shed 6 bases and J shed 9 bases, with 18 bases lying between them.

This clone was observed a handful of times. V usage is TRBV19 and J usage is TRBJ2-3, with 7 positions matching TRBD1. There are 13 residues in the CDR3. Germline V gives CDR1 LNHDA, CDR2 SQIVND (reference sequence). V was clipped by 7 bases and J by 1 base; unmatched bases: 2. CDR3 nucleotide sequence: TGTGCCAGTAAAGGGACAGGCACAGATACGCAGTATTTT. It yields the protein CASKGTGTDTQYF.

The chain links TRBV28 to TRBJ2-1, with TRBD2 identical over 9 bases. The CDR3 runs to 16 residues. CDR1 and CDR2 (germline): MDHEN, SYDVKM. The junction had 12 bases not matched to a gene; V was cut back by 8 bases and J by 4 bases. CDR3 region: CASHSPTSGPYNEQFF. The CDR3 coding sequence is TGTGCCAGCCATAGCCCGACTAGCGGACCATACAATGAGCAGTTCTTC.

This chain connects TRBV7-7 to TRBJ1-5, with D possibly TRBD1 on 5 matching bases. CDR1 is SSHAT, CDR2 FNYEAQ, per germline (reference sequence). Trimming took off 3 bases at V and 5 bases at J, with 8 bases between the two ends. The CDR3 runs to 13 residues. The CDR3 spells CASSLGPDQPQHF. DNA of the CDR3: TGTGCCAGCAGCTTGGGGCCAGATCAGCCCCAGCATTTT. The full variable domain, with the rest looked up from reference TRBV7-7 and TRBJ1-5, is GAGVSQSPRYKVTKRGQDVTLRCDPISSHATLYWYQQALGQGPEFLTYFNYEAQPDKSGLPSDRFSAERPEGSISTLTIQRTEQRDSAMYRCASSLGPDQPQHFGDGTRLSIL.

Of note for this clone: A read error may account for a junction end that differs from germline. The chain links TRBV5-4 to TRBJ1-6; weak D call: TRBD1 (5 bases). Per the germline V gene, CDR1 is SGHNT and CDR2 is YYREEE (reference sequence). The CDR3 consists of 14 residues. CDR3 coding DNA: TGTGCCAGCAGTTTGGACAAGAACAATTCACCCCTCCACTTT. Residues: CASSLDKNNSPLHF. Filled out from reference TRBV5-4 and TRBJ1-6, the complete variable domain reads ETGVTQSPTHLIKTRGQQVTLRCSSQSGHNTVSWYQQALGQGPQFIFQYYREEENGRGNFPPRFSGLQFPNYSSELNVNALELDDSALYLCASSLDKNNSPLHFGNGTRLTVT.

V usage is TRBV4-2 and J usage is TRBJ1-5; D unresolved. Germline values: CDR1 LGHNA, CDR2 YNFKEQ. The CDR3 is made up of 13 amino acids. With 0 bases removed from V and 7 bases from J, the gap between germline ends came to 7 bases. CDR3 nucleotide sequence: TGTGCCAGCAGCCAAGATGTTCCGCAGCCCCAGCATTTT. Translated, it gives CASSQDVPQPQHF.

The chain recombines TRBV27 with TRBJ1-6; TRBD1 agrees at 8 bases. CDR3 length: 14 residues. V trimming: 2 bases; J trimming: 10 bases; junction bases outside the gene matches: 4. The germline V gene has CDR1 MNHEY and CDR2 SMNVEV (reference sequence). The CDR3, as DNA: TGTGCCAGCAGTTTAGACAGGGGCCACTCACCCCTCCACTTT. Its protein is CASSLDRGHSPLHF.

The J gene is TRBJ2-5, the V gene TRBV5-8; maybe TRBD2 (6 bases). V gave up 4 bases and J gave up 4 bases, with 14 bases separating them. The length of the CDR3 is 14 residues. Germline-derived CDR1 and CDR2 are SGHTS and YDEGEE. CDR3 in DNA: TGTGCCAGCAGCAATCCAACGGGGGTAGAGACCCAGTACTTC. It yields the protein CASSNPTGVETQYF.

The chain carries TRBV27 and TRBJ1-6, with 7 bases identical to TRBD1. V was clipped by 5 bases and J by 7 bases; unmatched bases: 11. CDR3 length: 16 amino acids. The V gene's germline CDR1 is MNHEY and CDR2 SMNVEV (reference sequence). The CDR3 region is CASSHLTGFHNSPLHF. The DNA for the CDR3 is TGTGCCAGCAGTCACCTGACAGGGTTTCACAATTCACCCCTCCACTTT.

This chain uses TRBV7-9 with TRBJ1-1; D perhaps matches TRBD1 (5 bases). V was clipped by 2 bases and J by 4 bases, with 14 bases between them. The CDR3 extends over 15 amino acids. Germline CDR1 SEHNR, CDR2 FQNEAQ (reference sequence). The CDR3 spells CASSLRQGGSTEAFF. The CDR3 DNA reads TGTGCCAGCAGCTTAAGGCAGGGCGGGAGCACTGAAGCTTTCTTT.

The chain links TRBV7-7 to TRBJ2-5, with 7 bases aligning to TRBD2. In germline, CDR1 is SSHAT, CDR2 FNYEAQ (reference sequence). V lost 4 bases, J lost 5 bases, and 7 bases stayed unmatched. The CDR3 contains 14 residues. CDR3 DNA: TGTGCCAGCAGCTGGATTGCGGGGGTCGAGACCCAGTACTTC. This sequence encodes CASSWIAGVETQYF.

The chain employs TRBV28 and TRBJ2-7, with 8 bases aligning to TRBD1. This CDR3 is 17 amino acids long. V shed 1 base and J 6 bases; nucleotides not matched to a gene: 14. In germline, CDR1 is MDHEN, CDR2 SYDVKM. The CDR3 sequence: CASSLLSVRDRGTEQYF. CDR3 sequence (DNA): TGTGCCAGCAGTTTATTATCCGTCCGAGACAGGGGTACCGAGCAGTACTTC. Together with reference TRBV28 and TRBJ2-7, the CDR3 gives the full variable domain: DVKVTQSSRYLVKRTGEKVFLECVQDMDHENMFWYRQDPGLGLRLIYFSYDVKMKEKGDIPEGYSVSREKKERFSLILESASTNQTSMYLCASSLLSVRDRGTEQYFGPGTRLTVT.

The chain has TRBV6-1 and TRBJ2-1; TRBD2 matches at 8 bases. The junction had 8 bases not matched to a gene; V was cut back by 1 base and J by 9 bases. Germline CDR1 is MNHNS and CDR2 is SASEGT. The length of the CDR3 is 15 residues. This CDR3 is CASSEEGTRRGEQFF. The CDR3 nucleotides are TGTGCCAGCAGTGAAGAAGGGACTAGGCGCGGTGAGCAGTTCTTC.